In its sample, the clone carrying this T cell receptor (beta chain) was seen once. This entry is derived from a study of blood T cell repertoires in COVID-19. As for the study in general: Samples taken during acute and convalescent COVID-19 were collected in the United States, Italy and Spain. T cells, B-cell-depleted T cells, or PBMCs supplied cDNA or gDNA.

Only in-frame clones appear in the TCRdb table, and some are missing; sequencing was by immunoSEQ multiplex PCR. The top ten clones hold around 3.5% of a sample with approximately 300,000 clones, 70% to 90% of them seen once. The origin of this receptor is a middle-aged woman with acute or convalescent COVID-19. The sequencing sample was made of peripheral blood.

CDR3 region: CASSYQGEKLFF. The CDR3, as DNA: TGTGCCAGCAGTTACCAGGGTGAAAAACTGTTTTTT. The chain employs TRBV6-5 and TRBJ1-4; D may be TRBD1 (5 bases). The CDR3 is 12 amino acids. Trimming took 2 bases from V and 7 from J, leaving 5 bases between them. CDR1 and CDR2 (germline): MNHEY, SVGAGI.